Described below is a single T cell receptor beta chain sequence and its context. This receptor's antigen is unknown. The sample holds no much larger clone one base away, and base qualities are not on file. TCRbeta CDR3 regions were amplified from genomic DNA using the immunoSEQ Assay, a bias-controlled multiplex PCR. As for the authors' bioinformatics: The number of nucleated cells in each sample was estimated by amplification of reference gene primers within the assay. To quantify the absolute abundance of each unique TCRbeta CDR3 rearrangement, sequence reads were collapsed and filtered. For each sample, productive Simpson clonality was calculated as the square root of Simpson's diversity index over productive rearrangements. The immuneACCESS repertoire file appears here via TCRdb, limited to in-frame rearrangements. These files lack a portion of the clones; in checked studies, under half of the deficit traces to unresolved V genes, and the cause of the others is not known. V and J calls and clone size follow that table, whereas D and trimming were derived from the DNA. The table for this sample lists about 310,000 clones; 80% to 90% of them were counted only once. The biggest ten clones account for about 8.9% of the sample.

This sample is drawn from a study of blood T cell repertoires in COVID-19 (dated by TCRdb to the early 2020s). Background on the whole study: The collaborator samples originated in the United States, Italy and Spain and spanned the acute and convalescent phases of COVID-19. Where available, HLA class I and class II types were taken from metadata supplied by the sample provider and were not determined by assay-based typing. The sample metadata nearly always contained a de-identified subject ID, COVID-19 status, age in years and sex. The prospective study material was composed of cDNA or gDNA derived from T cells, B-cell-depleted T cells, or PBMCs. The samples were drawn from two sources: the first 160 participants of the ongoing ImmuneRACE study, and over 1,000 subjects contributed by 6 global collaborators. Deeply sampled blood TCRbeta repertoires from subjects exposed to, actively infected with, or recovered from COVID-19 were included in the dataset. The repertoires were made available in a free public database intended to serve as a resource for research on the immune response to SARS-CoV-2. On the study overall, not on this receptor specifically: The quantity of clinical and demographic metadata differed by source and by participant and was supplied without curation.

The germline V gene yields MGHDK for CDR1 and SYGVNS for CDR2. V has 4 bases trimmed and J has 6 bases trimmed; junction bases matching no gene number 15. Including the terminal cysteine and phenylalanine, the CDR3 comprises 17 residues. The sequence is cut down to CDR3 DNA, 51 bases in frame from base 1. Participants in the prospective study were enrolled through a virtual design, were aged roughly 18 to 100 years, and lived in approximately 25 United States geographic areas. Cohort assignment in the prospective study relied on participant-reported clinical history from a screening survey and a study questionnaire. Recovered participants in ImmuneRACE Cohort 3 were defined as having two consecutive negative NP/OP PCR tests, clearance from a healthcare professional, or resolution of symptoms. In the prospective study, whole blood, serum and a nasopharyngeal or oropharyngeal swab were collected from each participant by mobile phlebotomists. Participants in the prospective study had the option to provide additional blood draws and questionnaires over a roughly 2-month period. Blood samples from the prospective study were shipped frozen or at room temperature prior to DNA extraction.

Recombination joined TRBV25-1 with TRBJ2-1; 7 junctional bases match TRBD2. The clonotype originates from a woman between 18 and 30 years old who had recovered from COVID-19. Sequencing was done on a sample of PBMCs or T cells enriched from blood (not recorded which). Read as DNA, the sequence is TGTGCCAGCAGTGGGCCGGGGGGAAGGCCAGCCTCCAATGAGCAGTTCTTC. Protein translation: CASSGPGGRPASNEQFF.